The T cell receptor beta chain under discussion was sequenced for a study of tumor and adjacent non-tumor tissue in lung cancer. Three rounds of nested PCR, following a modified ARM-PCR protocol, produced the TCRbeta library. One entry per CDR3 protein, called by TCRdb with MiXCR from the multiplex PCR reads. The repertoire consists of some 120,000 distinct CDR3 sequences, with 66% occurring once and the leading ten covering over 10%. RNA was extracted from bulk tissue without any cell sorting. With 4 bases clipped from V and 4 bases from J, the junction kept 7 bases outside the gene matches. Germline values: CDR1 SGHDT, CDR2 YYEEEE. The CDR3 is 15 residues long. Study conclusions and caveats: Tumor repertoires had a smaller top 100 clone share than normal lung.

A remark on this clonotype: Antigen unknown.

Sequenced sample: lung tumor tissue. The origin of this receptor is a man aged 25 to 45 with non-small cell lung cancer. The V and J genes are TRBV5-6 and TRBJ1-1; 10 nucleotides align to TRBD1. CDR3 nucleotides: TGTGCCAGCAGCGACACGACAGGGGGCAGCACTGAAGCTTTCTTT. This encodes CASSDTTGGSTEAFF.